The clone carrying this T cell receptor beta chain was found once. The data are from a study of blood T cell repertoires in COVID-19. In the study overall: Sources were T cells, B-cell-depleted T cells, or PBMCs; the material itself was cDNA or gDNA.

Trimming stripped 4 bases from V and 2 bases from J, with 18 bases between. In germline, CDR1 is MNHEY, CDR2 SMNVEV (reference sequence). The CDR3 has 16 amino acids. Original methodology: The assay estimated nucleated cells by amplifying reference gene primers. Profiled with immunoSEQ multiplex PCR; TCRdb holds only in-frame clones, not every one. That table supplies the V and J calls and clone size; D and trimming were determined from the DNA. Among around 260,000 clones listed, roughly 88% were seen once. Sequenced sample: peripheral blood. The origin of this receptor is a human donor in a cohort sampled during active COVID-19. The J gene is TRBJ2-7, the V gene TRBV27, with D possibly TRBD1 on 5 matching bases. The CDR3 sequence is CASSSTWGREAYEQYF. The CDR3 DNA sequence: TGTGCCAGCAGTTCCACCTGGGGCAGGGAAGCCTACGAGCAGTACTTC.